The rows below give T cell receptor beta chains drawn from one sample of a study of T cells in Graves' hyperthyroidism and ophthalmopathy. TCRdb reprocessed the multiplex PCR reads via MiXCR and lists one record per CDR3 protein. The sample includes 220,000 or so distinct CDR3 sequences, roughly 15% of them seen just once. The sequencing input was blood. The receptors stem from a woman under 30 with Graves' ophthalmopathy. CDR3s include the opening cysteine and the closing phenylalanine or tryptophan. Each record gives: J gene, V gene, D gene, clone size, CDR3 protein, CDR3 DNA. The D gene is left open where the match is weak. Clone size is shown for a subset of rows, as once, few, many or a class of expanded clone.

TRBJ2-3	TRBV27	TRBD1	many	CASSLTGRSTTDTQYF	TGTGCCAGCAGTTTGACAGGGCGGAGTACCACAGATACGCAGTATTTT
TRBJ1-2	TRBV6-2/TRBV6-3	NA	NA	CASSSRPGRINGYTF	TGTGCCAGCAGTTCGAGACCGGGACGGATAAATGGCTACACCTTC
TRBJ2-7	TRBV4-3	NA	few	CASSQDKTVMYEQYF	TGCGCCAGCAGCCAAGATAAGACGGTTATGTACGAGCAGTACTTC
TRBJ2-3	TRBV20-1	TRBD2	many	CSARGVSGMKVGTDTQYF	TGCAGTGCTAGGGGTGTTAGCGGGATGAAGGTCGGGACAGATACGCAGTATTTT
TRBJ1-1	TRBV12-3/TRBV12-4	NA	many	CASSWGQTNTEAFF	TGTGCCAGCAGTTGGGGACAAACGAACACTGAAGCTTTCTTT
TRBJ2-1	TRBV9	NA	NA	CASSSQDSHYNEQFF	TGTGCCAGCAGCTCTCAAGACAGTCATTACAATGAGCAGTTCTTC
TRBJ1-1	TRBV12-3/TRBV12-4	NA	many	CASSHGGTEAFF	TGTGCCAGCAGCCATGGGGGCACTGAAGCTTTCTTT
TRBJ2-5	TRBV29-1	TRBD2	many	CSVPLAGPQETQYF	TGCAGCGTTCCCTTAGCGGGACCCCAAGAGACCCAGTACTTC
TRBJ1-2	TRBV29-1	NA	many	CSSRQVIGSGYTF	TGCAGCTCCCGCCAGGTTATTGGGTCTGGCTACACCTTC
TRBJ2-7	TRBV20-1	NA	many	CSARAPPAEKSYEQYF	TGCAGTGCTAGAGCCCCCCCCGCCGAAAAGAGCTACGAGCAGTACTTC
TRBJ1-2	TRBV30	NA	many	CAWSVHYGYTF	TGTGCCTGGAGTGTGCACTATGGCTACACCTTC
TRBJ2-3	TRBV4-2	TRBD2	NA	CASSHLAGETTDAQYF	TGTGCCAGCAGCCACTTAGCGGGGGAGACCACAGATGCGCAGTATTTT
TRBJ2-3	TRBV19	NA	many	CASSMTEKSTDTQYF	TGTGCCAGTAGTATGACGGAGAAGAGCACAGATACGCAGTATTTT
TRBJ2-1	TRBV19	TRBD2	NA	CATYMGGDNEQFF	TGTGCCACCTATATGGGGGGGGACAATGAGCAGTTCTTC
TRBJ1-1	TRBV19	TRBD1	few	CASRTGLHTEAFF	TGTGCCAGTAGGACAGGGCTACACACTGAAGCTTTCTTT
TRBJ1-1	TRBV11-2	NA	many	CASSLFALIGDGEAFF	TGTGCCAGCAGCTTATTTGCCCTGATAGGGGACGGTGAAGCTTTCTTT
TRBJ2-1	TRBV18	TRBD2	many	CASSRGLADYNEQFF	TGTGCCAGCTCACGGGGCCTAGCGGATTACAATGAGCAGTTCTTC
TRBJ2-3	TRBV20-1	NA	many	CSATAATVSTDTQYF	TGCAGTGCTACGGCCGCGACAGTCAGCACAGATACGCAGTATTTT
TRBJ1-2	TRBV20-1	TRBD1	many	CSASRDSLYGYTF	TGCAGTGCCAGCCGGGACAGCCTCTATGGCTACACCTTC
TRBJ1-2	TRBV11-1	NA	many	CASSNRALYGYTF	TGTGCCAGCAGCAACAGGGCCCTCTATGGCTACACCTTC
TRBJ2-7	TRBV28	TRBD2	few	CASNPTVRTSGGALEQYF	TGTGCCAGCAACCCAACGGTGAGGACTAGCGGGGGGGCACTCGAGCAGTACTTC
TRBJ1-1	TRBV6-1	NA	many	CAPRRERSTEAFF	TGTGCCCCCCGAAGGGAGCGGTCTACTGAAGCTTTCTTT
TRBJ2-7	TRBV4-1	NA	many	CASSHLTGTLSSYEQYF	TGCGCCAGCAGCCACTTAACCGGGACTCTAAGCTCCTACGAGCAGTACTTC
TRBJ1-6	TRBV7-2	NA	many	CASSLLGTYNSPLHF	TGTGCCAGCAGCTTACTAGGGACCTATAATTCACCCCTCCACTTT
TRBJ1-2	TRBV7-9	NA	many	CASRVGTSPYGYTF	TGTGCCAGCCGGGTCGGGACGTCTCCGTATGGCTACACCTTC
TRBJ2-5	TRBV5-1	TRBD2	many	CASSSRPRTSQETQYF	TGCGCCAGCAGCTCACGACCAAGGACTAGCCAAGAGACCCAGTACTTC
TRBJ2-7	TRBV5-4	NA	many	CASSLDSLGTSAEQYF	TGTGCCAGCAGCTTAGATTCTCTTGGGACTTCCGCCGAGCAGTACTTC
TRBJ2-1	TRBV5-4	TRBD2	NA	CASSLVGSGGARSYNEQFF	TGTGCCAGCAGCTTGGTCGGCAGCGGGGGGGCGAGATCCTACAATGAGCAGTTCTTC
TRBJ2-1	TRBV29-1	NA	NA	CSVRRAGNTEQFF	TGCAGCGTGCGGCGGGCAGGGAACACTGAGCAGTTCTTC
TRBJ2-1	TRBV14	TRBD2	many	CASSQLWSGGASYNEQFF	TGTGCCAGCAGCCAACTATGGAGCGGGGGGGCCTCCTACAATGAGCAGTTCTTC
TRBJ2-3	TRBV5-1	TRBD2	many	CASSLEIAGGSTDTQYF	TGCGCCAGCAGCTTGGAGATAGCGGGAGGGAGCACAGATACGCAGTATTTT
TRBJ1-5	TRBV15	TRBD1	many	CATSREKQGAGNQPQHF	TGTGCCACCAGCAGAGAAAAACAGGGGGCGGGCAATCAGCCCCAGCATTTT
TRBJ1-1	TRBV28	NA	many	CASSRMNTEAFF	TGTGCCAGCAGTCGGATGAACACTGAAGCTTTCTTT